These 30 T cell receptor beta chains share one sample of origin, sequenced in a study of cytomegalovirus exposure and HLA in healthy donors. PCR employed 60 Vbeta and 13 Jbeta primers. Profiled with immunoSEQ multiplex PCR; TCRdb holds only in-frame clones, not every one. Among 240,000 or so clones listed, 70% to 90% were seen once. Sequencing was done on a sample of PBMCs. These receptors originate from a woman aged 60-75 years in good health and CMV-seropositive.

A few counts support this clone. The V and J genes are TRBV28 and TRBJ2-3; a weak D match, TRBD1 (6 bases). Germline CDR1 and CDR2: MDHEN and SYDVKM. V was clipped by 6 bases and J by 0 bases, with 13 bases between them. This CDR3 is built from 15 residues. Here the CDR3 DNA reads TGTGCCAGCAGGACCGGGACATTGAGCACAGATACGCAGTATTTT. As protein: CASRTGTLSTDTQYF.

The V and J genes are TRBV4-1 and TRBJ2-4, with 11 bases fitting TRBD2. The CDR3 sequence is 15 residues long. The V and J ends lost 4 bases and 5 bases, in that order; junction bases with no gene match: 4. The V gene's germline CDR1 is MGHRA and CDR2 YSYEKL. CDR3 nucleotide sequence: TGCGCCAGCAGCCGACTGGGACTAGCGGAAAACATTCAGTACTTC. Translation gives CASSRLGLAENIQYF.

This clone has only a few counts. DNA for the CDR3: TGTGCCAGCAGCTTATCCCAGGGCCGCAATGAAAAACTGTTTTTT. It is translated as CASSLSQGRNEKLFF. The rearrangement uses TRBV11-2 and TRBJ1-4; D perhaps matches TRBD1 (5 bases). Germline assignment: CDR1 SGHAT and CDR2 FQNNGV. This CDR3 has 15 residues. Trimming pared 2 bases from V and 5 bases from J, leaving 12 bases between.

The V call is TRBV7-2, the J call TRBJ2-7; D is uncertain. Trimming cost V 2 bases and J 3 bases, with 8 bases left between them. CDR1 and CDR2 from the germline V gene are SGHTA and FQGNSA. The CDR3 runs 13 residues. CDR3 nucleotide sequence: TGTGCCAGCAGCTTAAACGGCGGCTACGAGCAGTACTTC. This sequence encodes CASSLNGGYEQYF.

The V gene is TRBV2, the J gene TRBJ1-1; D possibly corresponds to TRBD1 (5 bases). CDR1 and CDR2 from the germline V gene are SNHLY and FYNNEI. The V end was cut by 4 bases, the J end by 8 bases, with 11 bases between. The CDR3 consists of 12 residues. CDR3 loop: CASSVRDFEAFF. In DNA, the CDR3 is TGTGCCAGCAGTGTACGGGACTTCGAAGCTTTCTTT.

This clone has more than one count but fewer than ten. V and J are TRBV7-9 and TRBJ2-1, with D possibly TRBD1 on 6 matching bases. This CDR3 is built from 15 residues. Germline values: CDR1 SEHNR, CDR2 FQNEAQ (reference sequence). V was clipped by 0 bases and J by 5 bases, with 11 bases between them. For the CDR3, the DNA is TGTGCCAGCAGCTTAGCCCCAACAGGGAACAATGAGCAGTTCTTC. It specifies CASSLAPTGNNEQFF.

The rearrangement joins TRBV30 to TRBJ2-3; no clear D. Germline V gene sequence: CDR1 GTSNPN, CDR2 SVGIG (reference sequence). The CDR3 is 13 residues long. Trimming shortened V by 2 bases and J by 2 bases, and 8 bases separated the two germline ends. As DNA, the CDR3 is TGTGCCTGGAGTTTGGCAAACACAGATACGCAGTATTTT. This codes for CAWSLANTDTQYF.

This CDR3 reads CASSPILDRGNQPQHF. The CDR3 DNA reads TGTGCCAGCAGTCCTATTCTTGACAGGGGGAATCAGCCCCAGCATTTT. This chain links TRBV28 with TRBJ1-5, with TRBD1 identical over 9 bases. V shed 5 bases, J shed 4 bases, and the junction held 9 bases outside the gene matches. Germline CDR1 MDHEN, CDR2 SYDVKM. The CDR3 spans 16 residues.

The chain combines TRBV21-1 with TRBJ2-1; whether TRBD2, the table's D call, matches the DNA was not checked. TRBV21-1 is described as a pseudogene. The CDR3 covers 19 residues. The CDR3 DNA reads TGTGCCAGCAGCAATAGAGTGACTAGCGGGAGGGCCGCGTTCAATGAGCAGTTCTTC. Translating gives CASSNRVTSGRAAFNEQFF.

J is TRBJ2-3 and V is TRBV5-1; TRBD1 matches at 10 bases. Germline lookup yields CDR1 SGHRS and CDR2 YFSETQ. V was clipped by 6 bases and J by 8 bases; unmatched bases: 21. This CDR3 spans 18 amino acids. The CDR3 coding sequence is TGCGCCAGCACCCGGGACAGGGGCCGTGGGCCACCGACTTTTACGCAGTATTTT. Protein: CASTRDRGRGPPTFTQYF. The complete variable domain, with remaining parts taken from reference TRBV5-1 and TRBJ2-3, reads KAGVTQTPRYLIKTRGQQVTLSCSPISGHRSVSWYQQTPGQGLQFLFEYFSETQRNKGNFPGRFSGRQFSNSRSEMNVSTLELGDSALYLCASTRDRGRGPPTFTQYFGPGTRLTVL.

The table lists this clone with a count of one. The CDR3 DNA sequence: TGTGCCAGCAGCTTATTGGCCGGGAGCTCCTACGAGCAGTACTTC. It translates to CASSLLAGSSYEQYF. The rearrangement links TRBV7-3 to TRBJ2-7, with D possibly being TRBD2 (6 bases). CDR1 SGHTA and CDR2 FQGTGA come from the germline V gene. The V and J ends lost 2 bases and 0 bases respectively, with 11 bases between them. There are 15 residues in the CDR3.

CDR3 in amino acids: CASSQVPEGADTQYF. In DNA form, the CDR3 reads TGCGCCAGCAGCCAAGTCCCTGAAGGGGCAGATACGCAGTATTTT. The V and J genes are TRBV4-1 and TRBJ2-3; D is possibly TRBD1 (5 bases). The germline gives CDR1 MGHRA, CDR2 YSYEKL. V lost 1 base to trimming and J lost 4 bases, with 12 bases between them. The CDR3 has 15 amino acids.

J is TRBJ2-7 and V is TRBV11-1; D unresolved. Trimming pared 4 bases from V and 9 bases from J, leaving 13 bases between. CDR1 and CDR2 (germline): SGHAT, FQDESV (reference sequence). The CDR3 is made up of 12 amino acids. The CDR3 loop is CASSSAEPGQYF. Here the CDR3 DNA reads TGTGCCAGCAGCTCTGCCGAACCCGGGCAGTACTTC.

The chain recombines TRBV29-1 with TRBJ1-2; possible D gene TRBD1, 5 bases. The CDR3 sequence is 19 residues long. Germline lookup yields CDR1 SQVTM and CDR2 ANQGSEA. Trimming cost V 6 bases and J 2 bases, with 31 bases left between them. The CDR3 DNA sequence: TGCAGCGTACTACCGACATCCCTGGGCCCGACAGATAAAAACTATGGCTACACCTTC. Its translation is CSVLPTSLGPTDKNYGYTF.

This sequence joins TRBV9 and TRBJ2-7; 13 nucleotides line up with TRBD2. V gave up 0 bases and J gave up 6 bases; unmatched junction bases: 0. Germline V lookup: CDR1 SGDLS, CDR2 YYNGEE. The CDR3 contains 14 residues. CDR3 protein: CASSVGLAGGEQYF. In nucleotides, the CDR3 is TGTGCCAGCAGCGTAGGACTAGCGGGAGGCGAGCAGTACTTC. The variable domain in full, with the rest retrieved from reference TRBV9 and TRBJ2-7, is DSGVTQTPKHLITATGQRVTLRCSPRSGDLSVYWYQQSLDQGLQFLIQYYNGEERAKGNILERFSAQQFPDLHSELNLSSLELGDSALYFCASSVGLAGGEQYFGPGTRLTVT.

This clone came up once. The chain couples TRBV28 to TRBJ1-1; D not resolved. V lost 3 bases and J lost 6, with 8 bases in between. The CDR3 sequence is 12 residues long. Germline lookup yields CDR1 MDHEN and CDR2 SYDVKM. CDR3 DNA sequence: TGTGCCAGCAGTTTGTCACGGGCTGAAGCTTTCTTT. It codes for CASSLSRAEAFF.

The sample holds a few counts of this clone. The V call is TRBV2, the J call TRBJ2-5, with D tentatively TRBD2 (5 bases). The end of the DNA fits TRBJ2-7 better, so the J call may be wrong. CDR1 is SNHLY and CDR2 is FYNNEI in the germline V gene. CDR3 length: 13 amino acids. The CDR3 loop reads CASAGLRSNEQYF. The CDR3 coding sequence is TGTGCCAGCGCGGGCCTAAGGAGCAACGAGCAGTACTTC.

The chain combines TRBV2 with TRBJ2-7, with 8 bases lining up with TRBD1. Germline CDR1 reads SNHLY; CDR2 reads FYNNEI. V shed 4 bases, J shed 2 bases, and the junction held 1 base outside the gene matches. The CDR3 spans 13 residues. This CDR3 is CASSVGQAYEQYF. The CDR3 bases are TGTGCCAGCAGTGTGGGACAGGCCTACGAGCAGTACTTC.

The genes are TRBV10-1 and TRBJ1-4; weak D call: TRBD1 (5 bases). From germline, CDR1 is WNHNN and CDR2 SYGVQD (reference sequence). Trimming stripped 2 bases from V and 8 bases from J, with 12 bases between. The CDR3 is 14 residues long. As DNA, the CDR3 is TGCGCCAGCAGTGAGGACAGTCACGAGGAAAAACTGTTTTTT. Its translation: CASSEDSHEEKLFF.

A few counts support this clone. The rearrangement joins TRBV27 to TRBJ1-1, with unresolved D. Per the germline V gene, CDR1 is MNHEY and CDR2 is SMNVEV (reference sequence). V dropped 4 bases and J dropped 1 base, with 13 bases sitting between them. This CDR3 has 15 residues. The CDR3 protein is CASSYRPGSNTEAFF. The CDR3 DNA reads TGTGCCAGCAGTTACCGGCCGGGATCGAACACTGAAGCTTTCTTT.

This clone was picked up one time. The V gene is TRBV4-2, the J gene TRBJ2-5; no reliable D call. Germline V CDR1 and CDR2: LGHNA, YNFKEQ. The CDR3 is 16 residues long. V lost 0 bases and J 4 bases, leaving 15 bases between the germline ends. The CDR3 nucleotides are TGTGCCAGCAGCCAAGAAATGGCTCGTTTTGGAGAGACCCAGTACTTC. It codes for CASSQEMARFGETQYF.

The gene calls are TRBV19 and TRBJ2-5; D possibly corresponds to TRBD2 (5 bases). Trimming shortened V by 1 base and J by 6 bases, and 12 bases separated the two germline ends. This CDR3 is built from 14 residues. CDR1 and CDR2 (germline): LNHDA, SQIVND (reference sequence). CDR3 in amino acids: CASSIGALAQTQYF. CDR3 bases: TGTGCCAGTAGTATAGGGGCCCTAGCTCAGACCCAGTACTTC.

The chain employs TRBV25-1 and TRBJ2-3, with D possibly TRBD2 on 7 matching bases. The CDR3 is made up of 16 amino acids. V was shortened by 3 bases and J by 4 bases, with 17 bases between the two germline ends. In germline, CDR1 is MGHDK, CDR2 SYGVNS. The DNA of the CDR3 is TGTGCCAGCAGTGAGGGGAGGGGGGTCCCCCCAGATACGCAGTATTTT. Translated: CASSEGRGVPPDTQYF.

The V call is TRBV7-2, the J call TRBJ1-5, with 8 bases matching TRBD1. This CDR3 spans 16 amino acids. Germline V gene sequence: CDR1 SGHTA, CDR2 FQGNSA. Trimming removed 1 base from V and 4 bases from J; junction bases left unmatched: 6. The CDR3 loop is CASSLGPGTGNQPQHF. CDR3 in DNA: TGTGCCAGCAGCTTAGGTCCCGGGACAGGAAATCAGCCCCAGCATTTT.

V is TRBV6-5 and J is TRBJ2-3; perhaps TRBD2 as D (5 bases). Per the germline V gene, CDR1 is MNHEY and CDR2 is SVGAGI. This CDR3 region has 14 residues. The V end lost 6 bases, the J end lost 4 bases, and 14 bases lay between the germline ends. CDR3 residues: CASRRDLGADTQYF. CDR3 DNA: TGTGCCAGCAGGAGGGATTTAGGTGCAGATACGCAGTATTTT.

This clone was observed a single time. V gene TRBV5-1 combines with J gene TRBJ2-2; 10 bases fit TRBD2. V shed 6 bases and J 1 base; nucleotides not matched to a gene: 6. Germline-derived CDR1 and CDR2 are SGHRS and YFSETQ. The CDR3 extends over 16 amino acids. As DNA, the CDR3 is TGCGCCAGCAACCTAGCGGGAGAGGGGAACACCGGGGAGCTGTTTTTT. Residues: CASNLAGEGNTGELFF.

This clone was observed a single time. This chain uses TRBV28 with TRBJ1-5; D is ambiguous. The CDR3 consists of 12 residues. Germline V lookup: CDR1 MDHEN, CDR2 SYDVKM. Between the trimmed V and J ends, which lost 8 bases and 4 bases, there was a span of 9 bases. The CDR3 here is CASWGGNQPQHF. The CDR3 nucleotides are TGTGCCAGCTGGGGAGGGAATCAGCCCCAGCATTTT.

This clone appeared a few times. The chain has TRBV28 and TRBJ2-7, with 8 bases lining up with TRBD1. Per the germline V gene, CDR1 is MDHEN and CDR2 is SYDVKM. V was pared by 6 bases and J by 7 bases, with 14 bases of the junction left unmatched. This CDR3 is 15 amino acids long. DNA of the CDR3: TGTGCCAGCAGGACCCGGACAGGGTTGGGACGGGAGCAGTACTTC. Its protein is CASRTRTGLGREQYF. The full variable domain, completed using reference TRBV28 and TRBJ2-7, is DVKVTQSSRYLVKRTGEKVFLECVQDMDHENMFWYRQDPGLGLRLIYFSYDVKMKEKGDIPEGYSVSREKKERFSLILESASTNQTSMYLCASRTRTGLGREQYFGPGTRLTVT.

V usage is TRBV4-1 and J usage is TRBJ2-5, with 13 bases fitting TRBD2. The CDR3 is 19 amino acids. Trimming cost V 1 base and J 0 bases; bases outside gene matches: 8. In germline, CDR1 is MGHRA, CDR2 YSYEKL. The CDR3 protein is CASSQGGLAGLSHQETQYF. The CDR3 coding sequence is TGCGCCAGCAGCCAAGGGGGACTAGCGGGACTATCACACCAAGAGACCCAGTACTTC.

V gene TRBV18 combines with J gene TRBJ2-2, with 7 bases identical to TRBD2. The CDR3 sequence is 15 residues long. V lost 1 base to trimming and J lost 5 bases; unmatched junction nucleotides: 4. In germline, CDR1 is KGHSH, CDR2 LQKENI. The CDR3 loop is CASSPRTRGTGELFF. The CDR3 DNA is TGTGCCAGCTCACCACGGACTAGAGGGACCGGGGAGCTGTTTTTT.